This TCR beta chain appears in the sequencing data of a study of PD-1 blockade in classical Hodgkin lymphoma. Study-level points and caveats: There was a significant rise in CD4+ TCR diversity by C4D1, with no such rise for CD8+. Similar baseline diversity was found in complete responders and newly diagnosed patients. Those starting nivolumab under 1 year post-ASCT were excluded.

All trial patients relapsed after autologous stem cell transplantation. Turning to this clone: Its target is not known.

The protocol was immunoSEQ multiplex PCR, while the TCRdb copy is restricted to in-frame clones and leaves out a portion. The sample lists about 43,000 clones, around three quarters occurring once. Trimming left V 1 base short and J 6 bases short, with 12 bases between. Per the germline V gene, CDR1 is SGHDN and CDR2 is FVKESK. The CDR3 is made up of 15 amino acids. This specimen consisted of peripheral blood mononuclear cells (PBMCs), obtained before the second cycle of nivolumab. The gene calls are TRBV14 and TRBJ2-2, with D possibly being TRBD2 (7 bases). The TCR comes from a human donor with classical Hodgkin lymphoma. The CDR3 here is CASSQVWGGPGELFF. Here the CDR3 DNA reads TGTGCCAGCAGCCAAGTCTGGGGGGGGCCCGGGGAGCTGTTTTTT.